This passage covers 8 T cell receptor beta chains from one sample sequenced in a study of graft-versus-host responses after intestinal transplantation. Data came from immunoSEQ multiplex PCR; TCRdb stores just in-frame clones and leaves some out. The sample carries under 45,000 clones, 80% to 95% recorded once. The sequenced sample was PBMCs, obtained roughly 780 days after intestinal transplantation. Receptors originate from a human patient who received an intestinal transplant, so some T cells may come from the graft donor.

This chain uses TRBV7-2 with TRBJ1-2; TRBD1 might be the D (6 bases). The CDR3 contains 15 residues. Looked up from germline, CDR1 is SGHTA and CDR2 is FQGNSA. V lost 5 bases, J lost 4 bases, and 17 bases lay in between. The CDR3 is CASSRVPQGFYGYTF. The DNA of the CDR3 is TGTGCCAGCAGCCGAGTTCCACAGGGATTCTATGGCTACACCTTC.

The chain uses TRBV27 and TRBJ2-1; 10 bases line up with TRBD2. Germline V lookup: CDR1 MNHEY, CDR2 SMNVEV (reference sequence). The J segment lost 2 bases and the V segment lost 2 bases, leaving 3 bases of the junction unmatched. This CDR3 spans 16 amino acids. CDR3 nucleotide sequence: TGTGCCAGCAGTTTACAACTAGCGGGAACCTACAATGAGCAGTTCTTC. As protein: CASSLQLAGTYNEQFF.

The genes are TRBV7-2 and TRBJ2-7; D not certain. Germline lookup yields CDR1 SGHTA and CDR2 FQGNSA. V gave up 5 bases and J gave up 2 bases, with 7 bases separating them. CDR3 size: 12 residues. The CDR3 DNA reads TGTGCCAGCAGCCCGCATACCTACGAGCAGTACTTC. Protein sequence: CASSPHTYEQYF. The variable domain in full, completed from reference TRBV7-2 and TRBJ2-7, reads GAGVSQSPSNKVTEKGKDVELRCDPISGHTALYWYRQSLGQGLEFLIYFQGNSAPDKSGLPSDRFSAERTGGSVSTLTIQRTQQEDSAVYLCASSPHTYEQYFGPGTRLTVT.

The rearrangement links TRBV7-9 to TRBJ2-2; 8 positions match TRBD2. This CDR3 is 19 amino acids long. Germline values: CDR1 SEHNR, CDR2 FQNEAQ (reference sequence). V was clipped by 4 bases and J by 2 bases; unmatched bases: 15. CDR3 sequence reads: CASSSRALSGRHNTGELFF. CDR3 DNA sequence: TGTGCCAGCAGCTCCAGAGCCCTAAGCGGGAGACATAACACCGGGGAGCTGTTTTTT.

CDR3 in amino acids: CASSLAGVSYNEQFF. The CDR3 DNA reads as TGTGCCAGCAGCTTAGCGGGGGTCTCCTACAATGAGCAGTTCTTC. The chain couples TRBV7-9 to TRBJ2-1, with D perhaps assigned TRBD1 or TRBD2 (5 bases each). The CDR3 is 15 amino acids. CDR1 is SEHNR and CDR2 is FQNEAQ in the germline V gene (reference sequence). V lost 0 bases, J lost 0 bases, and 6 bases lay in between.

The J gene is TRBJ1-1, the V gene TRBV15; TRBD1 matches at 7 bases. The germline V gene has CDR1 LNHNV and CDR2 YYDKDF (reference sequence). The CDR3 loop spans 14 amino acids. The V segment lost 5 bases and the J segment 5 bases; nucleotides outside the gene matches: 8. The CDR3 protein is CATSLQGEETEAFF. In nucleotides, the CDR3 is TGTGCCACCAGCCTCCAGGGGGAGGAGACTGAAGCTTTCTTT.

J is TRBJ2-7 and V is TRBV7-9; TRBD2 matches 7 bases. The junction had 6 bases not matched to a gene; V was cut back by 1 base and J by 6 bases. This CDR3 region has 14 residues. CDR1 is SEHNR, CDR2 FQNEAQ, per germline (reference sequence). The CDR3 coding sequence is TGTGCCAGCAGCTTAGACGGGGGGTTATGCGAGCAGTACTTC. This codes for CASSLDGGLCEQYF.

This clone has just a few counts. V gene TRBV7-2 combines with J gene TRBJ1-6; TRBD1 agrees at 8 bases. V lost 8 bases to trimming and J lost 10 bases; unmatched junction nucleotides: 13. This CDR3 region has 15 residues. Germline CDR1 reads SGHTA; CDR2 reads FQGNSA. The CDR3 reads CASGESTGVGSPLHF. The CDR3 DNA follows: TGTGCCAGCGGAGAATCGACAGGGGTAGGCTCACCCCTCCACTTT.